The sequence of this TCR beta chain was determined in a study of CD8 T cells in Susac syndrome. When the RNA was reverse transcribed, random hexamers were used with an input of roughly 0.5 to 1 ug. The authors amplified TCR beta CDR3 across 54 Vbeta and 13 Jbeta using immunoSEQ multiplex PCR. TCRdb itself ran the immunoSEQ multiplex PCR reads through MiXCR, one entry per CDR3 protein. This sample yields around 280,000 distinct CDR3 sequences, of which roughly 84% are seen a single time; over 0.1% belongs to the top ten. Sequencing of TCR beta was carried out in blood CD8+ and CD4+ T cells. Treatment-naive patients with stable or active relapsing-remitting disease served as multiple sclerosis controls. FACS was used to enrich TEMRA cells, whereas the CD8+ and CD4+ T cells were obtained by negative isolation. The CDR3 runs to 14 residues. CDR1 and CDR2 from the germline V gene are MNHEY and SVGAGI. V lost 6 bases and J 2 bases, leaving 14 bases between the germline ends.

The V and J genes are TRBV6-5 and TRBJ2-7; D may be TRBD1 (6 bases). Input material: CD8+ T cells from PBMCs. The sequence came from a human donor with multiple sclerosis. CDR3: CASSLRDTAYEQYF. The CDR3 DNA reads TGTGCCAGCAGCCTCCGGGACACCGCCTACGAGCAGTACTTC.